The TCR beta chain described here comes from a study of immune evolution from preneoplasia to lung adenocarcinoma. V was clipped by 0 bases and J by 8 bases, with 7 bases between them. Germline V gene data show CDR1 as DFQATT and CDR2 as SNEGSKA (reference sequence). The CDR3 covers 11 residues. The table came from immunoSEQ multiplex PCR; TCRdb's copy has only in-frame clones and leaves some out. The sample yields over 30,000 clones, 60% to 75% seen once. This clone was seen just once. This sequence joins TRBV20-1 and TRBJ1-1; D gene ambiguous. This TCR derives from a person in their sixties with lung adenocarcinoma. Sequencing was performed on FFPE invasive lung adenocarcinoma tissue. The CDR3 loop reads CSARDLGEAFF. The DNA of the CDR3 is TGCAGTGCTAGAGATCTCGGCGAAGCTTTCTTT.